This T cell receptor (beta chain) was recorded in a study of blood T cell repertoires in COVID-19. Study information: COVID-19 samples collected from the United States, Italy and Spain covered acute and convalescent phases.

Looked up from germline, CDR1 is SGHTA and CDR2 is FQGNSA. CDR3 length: 15 amino acids. The germline V and J ends were trimmed by 1 base and 4 bases, with 13 bases remaining between them. Original data processing: How many nucleated cells were present was estimated from reference gene primer amplification. TCRdb keeps only in-frame clones here, not all; method: immunoSEQ multiplex PCR. V and J calls and clone size are those listed in that table; D and trimming were worked out from the DNA. The repertoire holds about 24,000 clones, with 86% as singletons. Sequencing was carried out using peripheral blood. This chain joins TRBV7-2 and TRBJ1-1; D possibly corresponds to TRBD1 (5 bases). The receptor was isolated from a woman aged 80 or older with active or convalescent COVID-19. The CDR3 bases are TGTGCCAGCAGCTTAGGGGCGGGGAGGGGCACTGAAGCTTTCTTT. Its protein product is CASSLGAGRGTEAFF. The full variable domain, rest sourced from reference TRBV7-2 and TRBJ1-1, is GAGVSQSPSNKVTEKGKDVELRCDPISGHTALYWYRQSLGQGLEFLIYFQGNSAPDKSGLPSDRFSAERTGGSVSTLTIQRTQQEDSAVYLCASSLGAGRGTEAFFGQGTRLTVV.